This T cell receptor (beta chain) was identified in a study of shared clonotypes between healthy human individuals. General observations from the study: As a rule, naive subsets had a larger estimated richness than memory subsets.

Clones were read by immunoSEQ multiplex PCR, and TCRdb kept only the in-frame ones, dropping some. The sample has over 1.5 million clones; about 98% are singletons. The CDR3 length is 13 residues. Germline V lookup: CDR1 SNHLY, CDR2 FYNNEI. V gave up 10 bases and J gave up 3 bases, with 15 bases separating them. Points on this clone: Its antigen is still unknown.

V usage is TRBV2 and J usage is TRBJ1-1; tentatively, D is TRBD1 (5 bases). Material: naive CD4+ T cells sorted from blood. As for subset: CD45RA+ positively selected. The sequence derives from a man aged 25 to 45 in good health. The CDR3 DNA sequence: TGTGCCATCTCTCCCAGGGCCGACACTGAAGCTTTCTTT. It specifies CAISPRADTEAFF.